This T cell receptor (beta chain) comes out of a study of blood T cell repertoires in COVID-19. Overall study context: Sample material is recorded as cDNA or gDNA derived from T cells, B-cell-depleted T cells, or PBMCs.

In germline, CDR1 is MDHEN, CDR2 SYDVKM. Trimming removed 8 bases at V and 9 bases at J, with 23 bases between. This CDR3 is built from 15 residues. Generated by immunoSEQ multiplex PCR, the TCRdb table keeps only in-frame clones and is missing some. Among just under 70,000 clones, 75% to 90% were seen once, and the ten largest hold more than 8%. The rearrangement joins TRBV28 to TRBJ2-1; D perhaps matches TRBD2 (6 bases). Specimen: peripheral blood. This TCR came from a man aged 30 to 45 with acute or convalescent COVID-19. CDR3 in amino acids: CASGFSRAGRGEQFF. Here the CDR3 DNA reads TGTGCCAGCGGGTTCTCGAGGGCGGGAAGGGGTGAGCAGTTCTTC.